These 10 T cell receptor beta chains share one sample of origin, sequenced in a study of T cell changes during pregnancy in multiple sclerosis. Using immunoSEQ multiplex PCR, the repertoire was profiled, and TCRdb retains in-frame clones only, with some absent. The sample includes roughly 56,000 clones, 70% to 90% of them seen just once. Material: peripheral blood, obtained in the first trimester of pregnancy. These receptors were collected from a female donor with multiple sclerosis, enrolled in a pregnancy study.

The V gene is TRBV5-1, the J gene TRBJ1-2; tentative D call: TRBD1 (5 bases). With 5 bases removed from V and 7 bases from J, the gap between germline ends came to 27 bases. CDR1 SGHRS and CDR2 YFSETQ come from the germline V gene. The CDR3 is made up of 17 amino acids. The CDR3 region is CASSLTSDTRLGSGYTF. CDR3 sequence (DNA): TGCGCCAGCAGTCTTACCTCGGACACCAGGCTGGGTAGTGGCTACACCTTC.

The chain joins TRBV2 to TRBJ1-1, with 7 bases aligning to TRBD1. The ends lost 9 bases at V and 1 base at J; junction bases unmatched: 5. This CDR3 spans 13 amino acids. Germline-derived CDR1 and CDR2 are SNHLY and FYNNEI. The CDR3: CARMGQTNTEAFF. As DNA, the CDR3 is TGTGCCAGGATGGGACAGACGAACACTGAAGCTTTCTTT.

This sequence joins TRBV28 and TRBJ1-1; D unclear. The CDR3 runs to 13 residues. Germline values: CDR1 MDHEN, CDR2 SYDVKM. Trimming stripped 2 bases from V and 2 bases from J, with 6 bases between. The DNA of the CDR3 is TGTGCCAGCAGTTTACAGCGAAACACTGAAGCTTTCTTT. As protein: CASSLQRNTEAFF.

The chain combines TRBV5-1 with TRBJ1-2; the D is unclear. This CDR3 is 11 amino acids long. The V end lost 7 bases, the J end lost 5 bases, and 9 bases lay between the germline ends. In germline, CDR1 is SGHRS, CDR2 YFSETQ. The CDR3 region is CASRERYGYTF. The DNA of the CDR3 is TGCGCCAGCCGCGAGAGATATGGCTACACCTTC.

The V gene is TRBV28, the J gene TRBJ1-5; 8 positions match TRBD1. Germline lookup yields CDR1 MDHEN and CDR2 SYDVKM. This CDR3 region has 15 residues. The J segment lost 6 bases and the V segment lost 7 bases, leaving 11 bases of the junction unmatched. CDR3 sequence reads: CASISGQGAVQPQHF. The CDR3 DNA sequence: TGTGCCAGCATCTCGGGCCAGGGGGCAGTTCAGCCCCAGCATTTT.

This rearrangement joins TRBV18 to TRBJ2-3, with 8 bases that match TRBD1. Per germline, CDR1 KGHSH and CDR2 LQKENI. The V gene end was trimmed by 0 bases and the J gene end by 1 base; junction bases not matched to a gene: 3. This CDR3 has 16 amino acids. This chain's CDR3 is CASSPPETGGTDTQYF. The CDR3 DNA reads TGTGCCAGCTCACCACCTGAGACAGGGGGCACAGATACGCAGTATTTT.

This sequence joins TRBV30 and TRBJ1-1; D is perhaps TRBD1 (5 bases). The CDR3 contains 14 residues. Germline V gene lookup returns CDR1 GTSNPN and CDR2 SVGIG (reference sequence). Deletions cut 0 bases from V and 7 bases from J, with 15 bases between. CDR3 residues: CAWSVQGVWNEAFF. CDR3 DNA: TGTGCCTGGAGTGTACAAGGGGTTTGGAATGAAGCTTTCTTT.

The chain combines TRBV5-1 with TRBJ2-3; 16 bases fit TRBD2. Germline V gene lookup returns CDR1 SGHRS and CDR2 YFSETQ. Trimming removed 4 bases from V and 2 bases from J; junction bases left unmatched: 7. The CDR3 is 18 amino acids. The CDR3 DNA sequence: TGCGCCAGCAGCGAGGGACTAGCGGGAGGGGGGTACACAGATACGCAGTATTTT. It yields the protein CASSEGLAGGGYTDTQYF. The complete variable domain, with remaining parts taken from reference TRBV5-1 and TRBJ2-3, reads KAGVTQTPRYLIKTRGQQVTLSCSPISGHRSVSWYQQTPGQGLQFLFEYFSETQRNKGNFPGRFSGRQFSNSRSEMNVSTLELGDSALYLCASSEGLAGGGYTDTQYFGPGTRLTVL.

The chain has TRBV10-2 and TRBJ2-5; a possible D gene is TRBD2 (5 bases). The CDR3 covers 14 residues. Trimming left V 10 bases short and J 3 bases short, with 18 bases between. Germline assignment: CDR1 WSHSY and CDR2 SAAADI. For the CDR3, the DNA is TGCGCCACCGCCTCCCGGGGTACCGAAGAGACCCAGTACTTC. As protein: CATASRGTEETQYF.

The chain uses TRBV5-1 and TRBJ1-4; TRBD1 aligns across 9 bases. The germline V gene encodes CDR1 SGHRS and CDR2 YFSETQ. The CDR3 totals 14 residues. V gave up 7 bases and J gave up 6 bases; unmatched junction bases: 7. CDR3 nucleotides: TGCGCCAGCGGCCTCCGGGACAGGGATGAAAAACTGTTTTTT. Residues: CASGLRDRDEKLFF.